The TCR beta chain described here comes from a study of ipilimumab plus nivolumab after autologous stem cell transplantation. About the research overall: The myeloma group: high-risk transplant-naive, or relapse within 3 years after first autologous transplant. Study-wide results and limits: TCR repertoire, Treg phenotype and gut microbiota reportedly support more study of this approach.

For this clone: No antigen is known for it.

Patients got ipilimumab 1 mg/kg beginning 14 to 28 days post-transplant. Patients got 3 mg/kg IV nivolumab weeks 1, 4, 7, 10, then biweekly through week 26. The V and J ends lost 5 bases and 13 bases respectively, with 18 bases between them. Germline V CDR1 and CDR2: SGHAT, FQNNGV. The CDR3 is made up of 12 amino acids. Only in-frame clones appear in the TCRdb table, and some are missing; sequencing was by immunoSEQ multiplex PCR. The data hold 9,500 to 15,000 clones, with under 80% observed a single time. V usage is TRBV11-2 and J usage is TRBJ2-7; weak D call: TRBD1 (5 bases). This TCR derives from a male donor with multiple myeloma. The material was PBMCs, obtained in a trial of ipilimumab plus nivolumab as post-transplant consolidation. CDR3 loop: CASSPDRIPLYF. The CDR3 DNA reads TGTGCCAGCAGCCCCGACAGAATCCCCCTCTACTTC.